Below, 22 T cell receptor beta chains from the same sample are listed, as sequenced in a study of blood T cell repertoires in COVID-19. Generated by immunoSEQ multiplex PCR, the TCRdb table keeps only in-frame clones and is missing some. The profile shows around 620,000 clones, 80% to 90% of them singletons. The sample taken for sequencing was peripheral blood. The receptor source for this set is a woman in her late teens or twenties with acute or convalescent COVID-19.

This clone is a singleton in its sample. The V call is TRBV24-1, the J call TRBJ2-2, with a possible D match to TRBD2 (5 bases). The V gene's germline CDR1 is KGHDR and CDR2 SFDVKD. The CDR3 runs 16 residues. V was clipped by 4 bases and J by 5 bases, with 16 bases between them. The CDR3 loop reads CATSDPRLSGTGELFF. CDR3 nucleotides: TGTGCCACCAGTGACCCCAGGTTAAGCGGAACCGGGGAGCTGTTTTTT.

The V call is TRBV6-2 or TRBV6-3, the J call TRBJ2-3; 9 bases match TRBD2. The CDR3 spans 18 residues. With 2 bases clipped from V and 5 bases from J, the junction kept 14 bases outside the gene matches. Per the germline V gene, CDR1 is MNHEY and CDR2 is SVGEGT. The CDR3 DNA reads TGTGCCAGCAGTTACCGGCCGGGGACTAGCCTGATTCGAGATACGCAGTATTTT. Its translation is CASSYRPGTSLIRDTQYF.

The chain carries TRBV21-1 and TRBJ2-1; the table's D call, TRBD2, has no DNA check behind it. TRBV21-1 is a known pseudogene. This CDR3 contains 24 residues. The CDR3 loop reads CASSKSTSPKQKPGLAGGPEEQFF. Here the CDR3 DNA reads TGTGCCAGCAGTAAATCCACGAGTCCTAAGCAGAAACCGGGACTAGCGGGGGGGCCAGAGGAGCAGTTCTTC.

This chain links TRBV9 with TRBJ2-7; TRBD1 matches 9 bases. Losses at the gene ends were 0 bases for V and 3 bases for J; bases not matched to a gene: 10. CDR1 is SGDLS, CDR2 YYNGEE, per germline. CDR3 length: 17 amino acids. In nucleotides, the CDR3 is TGTGCCAGCAGCGTAGGACCCGGGACAGGGTTTCTCTACGAGCAGTACTTC. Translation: CASSVGPGTGFLYEQYF. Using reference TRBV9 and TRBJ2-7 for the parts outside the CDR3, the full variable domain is DSGVTQTPKHLITATGQRVTLRCSPRSGDLSVYWYQQSLDQGLQFLIQYYNGEERAKGNILERFSAQQFPDLHSELNLSSLELGDSALYFCASSVGPGTGFLYEQYFGPGTRLTVT.

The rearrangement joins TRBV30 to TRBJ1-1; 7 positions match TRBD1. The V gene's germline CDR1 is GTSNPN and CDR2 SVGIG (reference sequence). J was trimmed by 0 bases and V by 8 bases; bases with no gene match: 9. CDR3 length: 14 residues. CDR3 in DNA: TGTGCCGGGGCGGGACAGATACTGAACACTGAAGCTTTCTTT. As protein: CAGAGQILNTEAFF.

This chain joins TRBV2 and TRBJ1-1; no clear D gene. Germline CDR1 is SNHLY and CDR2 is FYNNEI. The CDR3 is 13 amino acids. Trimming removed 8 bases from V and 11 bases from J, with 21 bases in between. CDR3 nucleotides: TGTGCCAGCTCTCCCAAGCTCGAGGTAGTGGCTTTCTTT. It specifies CASSPKLEVVAFF.

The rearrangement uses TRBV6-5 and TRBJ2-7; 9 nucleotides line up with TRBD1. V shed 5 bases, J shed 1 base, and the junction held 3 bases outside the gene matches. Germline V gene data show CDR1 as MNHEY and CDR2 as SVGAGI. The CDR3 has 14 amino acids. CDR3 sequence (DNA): TGTGCCAGCAGTCGGGACAGGGCATCCTACGAGCAGTACTTC. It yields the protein CASSRDRASYEQYF.

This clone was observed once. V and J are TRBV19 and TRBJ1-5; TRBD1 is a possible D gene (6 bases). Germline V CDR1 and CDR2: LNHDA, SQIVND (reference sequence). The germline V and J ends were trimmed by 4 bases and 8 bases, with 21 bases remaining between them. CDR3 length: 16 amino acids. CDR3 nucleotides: TGTGCCAGTAGTAACTCCATCGGGACACCTTTTGAGCCCCAGCATTTT. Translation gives CASSNSIGTPFEPQHF.

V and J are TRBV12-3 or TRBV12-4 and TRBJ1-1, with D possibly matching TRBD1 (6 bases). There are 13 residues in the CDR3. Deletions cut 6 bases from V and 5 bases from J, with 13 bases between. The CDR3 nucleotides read TGTGCCAGCAGACTTTCCCAGGGGACTGAAGCTTTCTTT. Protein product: CASRLSQGTEAFF.

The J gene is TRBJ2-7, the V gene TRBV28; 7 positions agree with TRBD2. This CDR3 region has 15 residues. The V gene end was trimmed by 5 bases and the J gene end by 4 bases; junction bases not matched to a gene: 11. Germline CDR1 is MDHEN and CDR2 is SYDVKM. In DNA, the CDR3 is TGTGCCAGCAGTACACCGGGACTAACAGTATACGAGCAGTACTTC. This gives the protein CASSTPGLTVYEQYF.

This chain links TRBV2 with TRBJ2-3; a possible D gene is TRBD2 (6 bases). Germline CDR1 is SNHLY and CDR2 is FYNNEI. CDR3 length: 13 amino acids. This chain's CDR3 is CAGEASGTDTQYF. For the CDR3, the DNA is TGTGCGGGGGAGGCTAGCGGCACAGATACGCAGTATTTT.

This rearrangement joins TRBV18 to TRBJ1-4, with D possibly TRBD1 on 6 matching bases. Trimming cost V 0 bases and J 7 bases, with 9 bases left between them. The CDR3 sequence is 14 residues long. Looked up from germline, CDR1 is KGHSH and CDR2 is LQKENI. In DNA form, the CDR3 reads TGTGCCAGCTCACCACCCGCCAGGGGTGAAAAACTGTTTTTT. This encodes CASSPPARGEKLFF. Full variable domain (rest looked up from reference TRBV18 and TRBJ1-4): NAGVMQNPRHLVRRRGQEARLRCSPMKGHSHVYWYRQLPEEGLKFMVYLQKENIIDESGMPKERFSAEFPKEGPSILRIQQVVRGDSAAYFCASSPPARGEKLFFGSGTQLSVL.

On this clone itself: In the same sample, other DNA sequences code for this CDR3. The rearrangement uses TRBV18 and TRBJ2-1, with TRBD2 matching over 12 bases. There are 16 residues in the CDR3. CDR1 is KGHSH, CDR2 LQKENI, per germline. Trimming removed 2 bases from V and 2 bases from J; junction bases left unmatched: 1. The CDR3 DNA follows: TGTGCCAGCTCACCAGGACTAGCGGGGACCTACAATGAGCAGTTCTTC. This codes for CASSPGLAGTYNEQFF.

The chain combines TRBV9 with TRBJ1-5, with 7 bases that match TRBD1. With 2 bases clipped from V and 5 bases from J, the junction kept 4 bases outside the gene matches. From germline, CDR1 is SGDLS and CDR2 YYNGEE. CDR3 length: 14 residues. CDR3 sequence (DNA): TGTGCCAGCAGCGTTAAAGACAGGGATCAGCCCCAGCATTTT. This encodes CASSVKDRDQPQHF.

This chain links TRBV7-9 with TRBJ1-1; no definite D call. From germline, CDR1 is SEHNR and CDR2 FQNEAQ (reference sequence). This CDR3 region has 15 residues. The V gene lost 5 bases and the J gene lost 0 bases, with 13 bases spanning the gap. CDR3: CASSPKAGVNTEAFF. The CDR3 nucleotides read TGTGCCAGCAGCCCTAAGGCAGGCGTGAACACTGAAGCTTTCTTT.

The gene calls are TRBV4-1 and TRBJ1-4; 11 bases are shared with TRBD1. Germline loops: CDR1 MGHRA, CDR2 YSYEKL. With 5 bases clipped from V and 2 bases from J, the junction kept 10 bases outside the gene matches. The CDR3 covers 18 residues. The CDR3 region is CASSYSGQGARTNEKLFF. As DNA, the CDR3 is TGCGCCAGCAGCTACAGCGGACAGGGGGCGCGGACTAATGAAAAACTGTTTTTT.

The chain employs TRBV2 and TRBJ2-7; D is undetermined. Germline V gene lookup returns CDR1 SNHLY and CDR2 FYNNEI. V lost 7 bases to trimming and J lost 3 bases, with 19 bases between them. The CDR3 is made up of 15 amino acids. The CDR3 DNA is TGTGCCAGCACCCCGGGTGGCAGCAGCTACTACGAGCAGTACTTC. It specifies CASTPGGSSYYEQYF.

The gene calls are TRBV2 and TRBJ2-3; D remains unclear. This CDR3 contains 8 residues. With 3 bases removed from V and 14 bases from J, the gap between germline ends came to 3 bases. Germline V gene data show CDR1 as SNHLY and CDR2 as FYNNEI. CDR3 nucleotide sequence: TGTGCCAGCAGTGACCGGTATTTT. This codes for CASSDRYF. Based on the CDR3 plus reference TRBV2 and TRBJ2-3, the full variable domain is EPEVTQTPSHQVTQMGQEVILRCVPISNHLYFYWYRQILGQKVEFLVSFYNNEISEKSEIFDDQFSVERPDGSNFTLKIRSTKLEDSAMYFCASSDRYFGPGTRLTVL.

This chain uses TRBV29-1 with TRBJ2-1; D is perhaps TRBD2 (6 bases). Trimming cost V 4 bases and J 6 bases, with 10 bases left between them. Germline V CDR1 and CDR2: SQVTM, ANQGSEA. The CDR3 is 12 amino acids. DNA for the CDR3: TGCAGCGTTGCTGGCGGGGTCAATGAGCAGTTCTTC. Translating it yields CSVAGGVNEQFF.

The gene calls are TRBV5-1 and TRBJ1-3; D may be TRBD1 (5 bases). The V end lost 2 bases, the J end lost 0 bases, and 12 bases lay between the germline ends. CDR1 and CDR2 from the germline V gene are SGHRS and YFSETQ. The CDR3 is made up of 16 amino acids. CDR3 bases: TGCGCCAGCAGCTTTCAGGGAGGGGTCTCTGGAAACACCATATATTTT. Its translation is CASSFQGGVSGNTIYF.

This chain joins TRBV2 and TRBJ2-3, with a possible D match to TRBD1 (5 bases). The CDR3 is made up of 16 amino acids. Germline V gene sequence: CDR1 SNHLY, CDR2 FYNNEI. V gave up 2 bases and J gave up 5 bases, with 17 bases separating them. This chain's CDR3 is CASSEPLGAKGDTQYF. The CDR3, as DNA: TGTGCCAGCAGTGAACCTCTTGGGGCAAAGGGAGATACGCAGTATTTT.

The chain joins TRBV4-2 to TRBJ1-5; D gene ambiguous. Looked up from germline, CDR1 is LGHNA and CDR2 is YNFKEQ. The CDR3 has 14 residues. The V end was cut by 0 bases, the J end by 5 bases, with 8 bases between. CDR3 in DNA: TGTGCCAGCAGCCAAGAGGAGGGCTATCAGCCCCAGCATTTT. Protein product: CASSQEEGYQPQHF.